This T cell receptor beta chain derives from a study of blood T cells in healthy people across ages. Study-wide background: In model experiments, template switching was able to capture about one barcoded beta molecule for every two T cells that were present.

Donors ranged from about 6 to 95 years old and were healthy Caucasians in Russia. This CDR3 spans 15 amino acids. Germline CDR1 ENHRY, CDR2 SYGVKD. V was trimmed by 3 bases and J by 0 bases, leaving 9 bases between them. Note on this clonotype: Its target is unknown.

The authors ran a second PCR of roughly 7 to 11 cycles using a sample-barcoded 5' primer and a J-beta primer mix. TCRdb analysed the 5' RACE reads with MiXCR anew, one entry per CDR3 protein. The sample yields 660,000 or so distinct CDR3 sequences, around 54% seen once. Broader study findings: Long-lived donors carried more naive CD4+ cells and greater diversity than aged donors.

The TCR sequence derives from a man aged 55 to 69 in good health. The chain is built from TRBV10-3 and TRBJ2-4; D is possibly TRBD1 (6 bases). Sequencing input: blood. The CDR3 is CAISDPGEAKNIQYF. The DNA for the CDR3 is TGTGCCATCAGTGACCCAGGGGAAGCCAAAAACATTCAGTACTTC.